This T cell receptor beta chain was sequenced in a study of human T cells and chemical hapten exposure. Study at large: From small differences in pooled library volume came most of the variation in per-sample TCR yields. Study-wide points: Sensitization with DPC brought no change to TCRs above 1 in 1000 in frequency. PT1 expanded TCR numbers rose with patch test score.

Concerning this clonotype: Its antigen is still unknown.

Time point given: pre-sensitization, week 0. Treatment specified: therapeutic diphenylcyclopropenone sensitization with weekly scalp DPC. Blood draws preceded each patch test application. TCRdb independently ran MiXCR on the RACE reads; one entry per CDR3 protein. This table has more than 150,000 distinct CDR3 sequences, more than 25% appearing once. Trimming cost V 4 bases and J 3 bases, with 11 bases left between them. The CDR3 is 13 amino acids. Per germline, CDR1 SGHRS and CDR2 YFSETQ. The sample here was whole blood, taken in connection with sensitization to the hapten diphenylcyclopropenone (DPC). The J gene is TRBJ2-7, the V gene TRBV5-1, with D uncertain. The sequence was obtained from a woman aged 25 to 39 with alopecia areata. Some clones in this sample may be carry-over from other donors' samples. The CDR3 bases are TGCGCCAGCAGCCCCGGAGTCGACTACGAGCAGTACTTC. Protein: CASSPGVDYEQYF.